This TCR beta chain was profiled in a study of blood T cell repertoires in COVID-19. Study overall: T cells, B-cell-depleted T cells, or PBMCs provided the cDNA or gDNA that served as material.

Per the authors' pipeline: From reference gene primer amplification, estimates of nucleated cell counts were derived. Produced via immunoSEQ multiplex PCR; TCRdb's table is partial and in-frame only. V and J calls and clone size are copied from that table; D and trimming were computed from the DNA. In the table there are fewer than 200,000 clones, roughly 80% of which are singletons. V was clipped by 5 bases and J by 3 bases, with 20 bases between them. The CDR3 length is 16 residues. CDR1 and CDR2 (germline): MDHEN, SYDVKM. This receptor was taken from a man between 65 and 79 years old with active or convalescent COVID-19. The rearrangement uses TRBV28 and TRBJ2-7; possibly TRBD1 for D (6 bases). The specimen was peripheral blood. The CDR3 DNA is TGTGCCAGCAGTCCCGATCCGCCCCAGGGGTTCTACGAGCAGTACTTC. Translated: CASSPDPPQGFYEQYF.